This T cell receptor (beta chain) was identified during a study of blood T cell repertoires in COVID-19. Turning to the study itself: The samples span acute and convalescent COVID-19 from the United States, Italy and Spain. T cells, B-cell-depleted T cells, or PBMCs provided the cDNA or gDNA that served as material.

CDR1 is MNHEY and CDR2 is SMNVEV in the germline V gene (reference sequence). CDR3 size: 15 residues. The J segment lost 2 bases and the V segment lost 6 bases, leaving 5 bases of the junction unmatched. Methods used by the authors: From reference gene primer amplification, estimates of nucleated cell counts were derived. Produced via immunoSEQ multiplex PCR; TCRdb's table is partial and in-frame only. V, J and clone size are those of that table, while D and trimming were read from the DNA. The sample lists over 70,000 clones; around 77% were seen once. The material sequenced was peripheral blood. The gene calls are TRBV27 and TRBJ1-5; 9 bases align to TRBD1. The receptor's source is a man aged 70 or older with active or convalescent COVID-19. The DNA for the CDR3 is TGTGCCAGCAGCCAATGGACAGGGGGCAATCAGCCCCAGCATTTT. Protein sequence: CASSQWTGGNQPQHF.